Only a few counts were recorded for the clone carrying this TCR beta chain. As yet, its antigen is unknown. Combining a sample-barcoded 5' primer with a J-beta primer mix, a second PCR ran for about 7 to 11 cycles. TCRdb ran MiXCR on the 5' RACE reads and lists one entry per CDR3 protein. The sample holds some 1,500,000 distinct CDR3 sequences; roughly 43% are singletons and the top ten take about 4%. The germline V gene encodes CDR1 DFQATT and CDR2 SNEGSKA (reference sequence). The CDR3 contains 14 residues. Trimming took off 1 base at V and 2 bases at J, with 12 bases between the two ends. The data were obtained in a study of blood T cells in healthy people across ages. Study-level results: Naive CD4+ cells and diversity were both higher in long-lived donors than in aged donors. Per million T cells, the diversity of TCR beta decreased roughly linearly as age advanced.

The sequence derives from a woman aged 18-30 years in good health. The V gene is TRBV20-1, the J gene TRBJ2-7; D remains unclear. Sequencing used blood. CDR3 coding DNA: TGCAGTGCTAGAGGACGGGTCGGGCCCTACGAGCAGTACTTC. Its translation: CSARGRVGPYEQYF.